This T cell receptor (beta chain) was captured in a study of blood T cell repertoires in COVID-19. Turning to the study itself: PBMCs, B-cell-depleted T cells, or T cells were the source of the cDNA or gDNA that made up the material.

The V end was cut by 6 bases, the J end by 2 bases, with 12 bases between. Germline CDR1 is SEHNR and CDR2 is FQNEAQ (reference sequence). This CDR3 comprises 14 residues. In the authors' methods: Scientists estimated how many nucleated cells there were by amplifying reference gene primers. Generated by immunoSEQ multiplex PCR, the TCRdb table keeps only in-frame clones and is missing some. V and J calls and clone size come straight from that table; D and trimming were deduced from the DNA. The sample shows approximately 26,000 clones, 85% to 90% of them seen only once. This sequence was found in a man in his 70s with active COVID-19. Sample: peripheral blood. The V gene is TRBV7-9, the J gene TRBJ2-3; weak D call: TRBD2 (6 bases). CDR3 nucleotide sequence: TGTGCCAGCAGTCCGGGCGGGAACACAGATACGCAGTATTTT. Its translation is CASSPGGNTDTQYF. Complete variable domain (other parts from reference TRBV7-9 and TRBJ2-3): DTGVSQNPRHKITKRGQNVTFRCDPISEHNRLYWYRQTLGQGPEFLTYFQNEAQLEKSRLLSDRFSAERPKGSFSTLEIQRTEQGDSAMYLCASSPGGNTDTQYFGPGTRLTVL.